This TCR beta chain derives from a study of CD8 T cells in Susac syndrome. RNA amounts of roughly 0.5 to 1 ug underwent reverse transcription with random hexamers. TCRdb called the immunoSEQ multiplex PCR reads again in MiXCR, with one record for every CDR3 protein. The data contain 180,000 or so distinct CDR3 sequences, around 94% of them seen just once; the ten biggest clones take up 0.099%. General observations from the study: CD4+ repertoires of Susac syndrome patients lacked detectable clonal expansion.

The V gene end was trimmed by 0 bases and the J gene end by 3 bases; junction bases not matched to a gene: 3. The CDR3 contains 15 residues. In germline, CDR1 is SGHDT, CDR2 YYEEEE. As concerns this clonotype: As yet, its antigen is unknown.

Sequencing of TCR beta, carried out with a high-throughput approach, was applied to CD8+ and CD4+ T cells from the blood. Specimen: CD4+ T cells from PBMCs. This chain uses TRBV5-6 with TRBJ2-5, with TRBD1 matching 9 bases. The sequence was obtained from a human donor with Susac syndrome. The CDR3 loop reads CASSLGRTGEETQYF. CDR3 DNA: TGTGCCAGCAGCTTGGGTAGGACAGGGGAAGAGACCCAGTACTTC.